The entry below describes one TCR beta chain. Its antigen is currently unknown. Trimming took off 3 bases at V and 3 bases at J, with 11 bases between the two ends. This CDR3 contains 15 residues. Germline V gives CDR1 LGHNA, CDR2 YSLEER. This entry belongs to a study of cytomegalovirus exposure and HLA in healthy donors. Across the whole study: Of a few hundred genotyped donors, more than 75% clustered with self-reported Caucasian donors. Overall study findings and caveats: In terms of immune exposure information, only CMV serostatus was available.

PCR used 60 Vbeta primers and 13 Jbeta primers. Method: immunoSEQ multiplex PCR; TCRdb's copy keeps in-frame clones and lacks some. The sample table sets out about 92,000 clones. The sequence was obtained from a man in his fifties or sixties in good health and CMV-seropositive. This rearrangement joins TRBV4-3 to TRBJ2-2; D unresolved. Sequenced input: PBMCs. The CDR3 reads CASSQVSKDTGELFF. The CDR3 DNA sequence: TGCGCCAGCAGCCAGGTTAGCAAGGACACCGGGGAGCTGTTTTTT.